This T cell receptor (beta chain) was sequenced in a study of cytomegalovirus exposure and HLA in healthy donors. Study-level findings and limits: In an earlier analysis, about 87% or about 30%: the productive usage of most TCR beta V segments.

PCR used 60 Vbeta primers and 13 Jbeta primers. The assay was immunoSEQ multiplex PCR, and TCRdb's table has in-frame clones only and misses some. Counted here are 120,000 to 150,000 clones, around 75% occurring once; the ten biggest clones make up about 4.5%. This CDR3 is 12 amino acids long. V was shortened by 4 bases and J by 4 bases, with 6 bases between the two germline ends. In germline, CDR1 is SGHRS, CDR2 YFSETQ. Remarks on this clone: Antigen: not known.

Material: PBMCs. The source of this sequence is a man aged 60 to 69 in good health and CMV-seronegative. The chain has TRBV5-1 and TRBJ1-5; D not certain. The CDR3 coding sequence is TGCGCCAGCAGCCCCCCAAATCAGCCCCAGCATTTT. This translates into CASSPPNQPQHF.